This T cell receptor beta chain was sequenced during a study of shared clonotypes between healthy human individuals (dated by TCRdb to the early 2020s). With regard to the full study: Three men and two women, aged 18 to 49 years, made up the cohort. To estimate repertoire size and how much clonotypes are shared between individuals, the study performed deep sequencing of blood TCR repertoires from a few healthy adults. To increase sequencing depth and limit assay-specific biases, different laboratories used diverse techniques to prepare libraries and sequence TCR repertoires. For each donor, CD4 naive and CD4 memory were each given three plates, CD8 naive was given two plates, and CD8 memory was given one plate. Leukapheresis yielded between about 0.9 and 9.5 billion PBMCs per donor. General findings and caveats noted by the study authors: Rarefaction of sorted-subset datasets indicated incomplete sequencing despite the large sequencing depth. Sampling was restricted to blood, and TCR repertoires in tissue are likely to differ from TCR repertoires in blood. Because the study included only a small number of donors, the genetic and exposure-history diversity represented was limited. Naive subsets generally had larger estimated clonotype richness than memory subsets. Pairwise subsampling led to the expectation that sequencing depth would affect the degree of clonotype sharing among donors. Across four donors, 5% to 6% of naive CD4, more than 3% of naive CD8, under 2.5% of memory CD4, and under 0.45% of memory CD8 clonotypes were shared. Higher generation probabilities were observed for clonotypes shared by all four sorted-subset donors than for non-shared clonotypes.

In the case of this clone: Its binding antigen is unknown. Nothing much larger sits one base from this clone, and base qualities are not available. Other DNA sequences in this sample translate to the same CDR3.

Using the deep immunoSEQ assay, multiplex PCR amplified TCR CDR3 regions from genomic DNA. Extracted genomic DNA from each cell subset was distributed evenly across all wells of several immunoSEQ 96-well plates, and each plate was treated as a replicate. For sorted subsets, around 200 ng genomic DNA, equal to 30,000 to 35,000 T cell genomes, was loaded into each replicate PCR. Purified libraries were quantified with a Qubit 3.0 fluorometer, sized on a Bioanalyzer 2100, and re-quantified with the KAPA Library Quantification kit. A separate single-read 150-cycle Illumina NextSeq 550 flow cell was used to sequence each immunoSEQ 96-well plate. The authors' analysis ran thus. The immunoSEQ output contained only junctional sequences without quality scores, so filtering could not match that applied to full-length reads. To assign V/J genes and CDR3, sequences were annotated against IMGT germline references using PyIR, a Python wrapper for IgBLAST v1.9. Reads were filtered out if the reads had weak V/J assignments (E-value above 1e-6), no CDR3, stop codons, out-of-frame junctions, or ambiguous translated residues. V3J clonotypes were defined as sequences sharing the same inferred V gene, J gene, and CDR3 amino acid sequence. The percentage overlap between two repertoires was calculated by dividing the number of shared unique clonotypes by the size of the smaller repertoire. Richness of each repertoire was evaluated using RTK rarefaction, the Chao1 estimator, and Recon v2.1 estimates of unobserved clonotypes. Generation probabilities for all TCRbeta clonotypes obtained by the gDNA method from a few donors were computed using OLGA. Held by TCRdb, this immuneACCESS table contains in-frame sequences only and omits some clones. Under half of the omission traces to an unresolved V gene where checked; the cause of the rest is unknown. V and J calls and clone size follow that table, whereas D and trimming were derived from the DNA. The sample records about 2.5 million clones, about 90% of which are singletons. The ten largest account for around 0.35% of the sample.

Healthy HIV-negative adults with no recently reported acute infections or vaccinations were included as donors. Every donor was a Caucasian adult living in Nashville, Tennessee, USA. Magnetic negative selection was used to enrich CD4+ T cells, after which naive cells were positively selected on CD45RA and the negative fraction became the memory subset. Blood was obtained by leukapheresis, after which PBMCs were separated by Ficoll-Histopaque density gradient centrifugation and cryopreserved in liquid nitrogen vapor phase. Purity and quantity of every magnetically sorted T cell population were checked by analytical flow cytometry. Each sorted fraction had its genomic DNA isolated and then quantified by UV absorbance on a Nanodrop 2000c. The sequence came from a man between 18 and 35 years old in good health. Some clones in this sample may be carry-over from other donors' samples. The sample comprised naive CD4+ T cells from PBMCs. Interpreted using the paper, the cell subset or site label stands for: CD45RA+ positively selected.

Here is the DNA: TGTGCCAGCAGTGGACAGGCAACTAATGAAAAACTGTTTTTT. It is translated as CASSGQATNEKLFF. The chain employs TRBV6-1 and TRBJ1-4, and the D gene may be TRBD1, 6 bases matching. Relative to germline, V is 4 bases shorter and J is 0 bases shorter, with 6 bases between their ends. CDR1 and CDR2, per the germline V gene, are MNHNS and SASEGT. CDR3 length: 14 amino acids, cysteine to phenylalanine. The DNA shown is the 42-base CDR3, in frame from base 1.